The rows below give T cell receptor beta chains drawn from one sample of a study of T cells in Graves' hyperthyroidism and ophthalmopathy. One entry per CDR3 protein results from TCRdb running MiXCR on the multiplex PCR reads. The sample records 640,000 or so distinct CDR3 sequences, over 12% being singletons. The sample consisted of blood. These receptors came from a woman aged 18-35 years with Graves' ophthalmopathy. Each CDR3 is given with its conserved first and last residue. A D gene is named only where the DNA matches it firmly. Size values are once, few and many counts, or a class for expanded clones, and some rows have none.

many	13	-	TRBV20-1	TRBJ1-1	CSARDRGEWEAFF	TGCAGTGCTAGAGATCGGGGGGAATGGGAAGCTTTCTTT
many	11	-	TRBV20-1	TRBJ1-2	CSAPTGYGYTF	TGCAGTGCCCCGACAGGATATGGCTACACCTTC
many	16	-	TRBV28	TRBJ2-7	CASSTAGGAPSYEQYF	TGTGCCAGCAGCACCGCTGGAGGGGCTCCCTCCTACGAGCAGTACTTC
many	16	TRBD2	TRBV20-1	TRBJ2-7	CSANQALSGRGYEQYF	TGCAGTGCTAACCAAGCCCTAAGCGGGAGGGGCTACGAGCAGTACTTC
few	14	-	TRBV30	TRBJ1-6	CAWSEGLGDSPLHF	TGTGCCTGGAGTGAGGGCCTTGGGGATTCACCCCTCCACTTT
many	14	-	TRBV14	TRBJ2-1	CASSQERHRAEQFF	TGTGCCAGCAGCCAAGAGCGGCACCGGGCCGAGCAGTTCTTC
-	17	-	TRBV7-3	TRBJ1-1	CASSTLQGPTLNTEAFF	TGTGCCAGCAGCACTTTACAGGGCCCTACACTGAACACTGAAGCTTTCTTT
many	15	-	TRBV7-2	TRBJ2-1	CASSRAGYSYNEQFF	TGTGCCAGCAGTCGGGCAGGGTACTCCTACAATGAGCAGTTCTTC
-	16	TRBD2	TRBV5-5	TRBJ2-1	CASSLDGLAAYNEQFF	TGTGCCAGCAGCTTGGACGGTCTAGCGGCCTACAATGAGCAGTTCTTC
many	14	-	TRBV2	TRBJ2-1	CASSESQGRHEQFF	TGTGCCAGCAGTGAATCACAGGGGAGGCATGAGCAGTTCTTC
-	17	-	TRBV10-3	TRBJ2-5	CAISEFSDSQFSETQYF	TGTGCCATCAGTGAGTTTTCCGACAGCCAATTTTCAGAGACCCAGTACTTC
many	15	-	TRBV15	TRBJ2-1	CATSRDTSSYNEQFF	TGTGCCACCAGCAGAGACACTAGCTCCTACAATGAGCAGTTCTTC
many	14	-	TRBV7-2	TRBJ1-1	CASSSGSWNTEAFF	TGTGCCAGCAGCTCCGGCAGTTGGAACACTGAAGCTTTCTTT
many	13	-	TRBV24-1	TRBJ1-1	CATGHSGARGAFF	TGTGCCACCGGACATTCCGGCGCCCGTGGAGCTTTCTTT
many	13	-	TRBV19	TRBJ1-1	CASSSGGSTEAFF	TGTGCCAGTAGTAGTGGGGGGAGCACTGAAGCTTTCTTT
many	12	-	TRBV18	TRBJ2-1	CASSPLRREQFF	TGTGCCAGCTCACCACTTAGGCGGGAGCAGTTCTTC
-	15	-	TRBV13	TRBJ1-1	CASSLTRTVNTEAFF	TGTGCCAGCAGCCTAACCAGGACAGTGAACACTGAAGCTTTCTTT
few	17	-	TRBV14	TRBJ1-2	CASSHPTRGGVGAGYTF	TGTGCCAGCAGCCACCCCACGCGGGGAGGGGTTGGTGCTGGCTACACCTTC